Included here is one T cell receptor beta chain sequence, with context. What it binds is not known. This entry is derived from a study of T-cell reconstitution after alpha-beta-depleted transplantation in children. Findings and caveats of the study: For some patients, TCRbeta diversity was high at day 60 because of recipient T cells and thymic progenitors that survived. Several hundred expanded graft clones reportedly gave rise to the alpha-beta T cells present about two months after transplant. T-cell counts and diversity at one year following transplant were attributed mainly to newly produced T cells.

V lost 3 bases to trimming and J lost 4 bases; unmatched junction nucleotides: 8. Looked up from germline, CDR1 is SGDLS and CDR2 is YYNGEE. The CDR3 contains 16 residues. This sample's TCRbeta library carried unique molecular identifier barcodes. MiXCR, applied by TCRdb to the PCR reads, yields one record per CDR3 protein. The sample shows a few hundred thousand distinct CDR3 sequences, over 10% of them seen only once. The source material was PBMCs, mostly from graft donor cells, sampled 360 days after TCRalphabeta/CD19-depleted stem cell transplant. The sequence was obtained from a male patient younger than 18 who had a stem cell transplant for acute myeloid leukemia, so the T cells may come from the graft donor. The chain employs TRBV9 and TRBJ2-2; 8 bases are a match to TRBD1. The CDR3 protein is CASSARWTGPTGELFF. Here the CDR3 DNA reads TGTGCCAGCAGCGCAAGGTGGACAGGGCCCACCGGGGAGCTGTTTTTT. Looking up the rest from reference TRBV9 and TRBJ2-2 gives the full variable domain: DSGVTQTPKHLITATGQRVTLRCSPRSGDLSVYWYQQSLDQGLQFLIQYYNGEERAKGNILERFSAQQFPDLHSELNLSSLELGDSALYFCASSARWTGPTGELFFGEGSRLTVL.